A selection of T cell receptor beta chains follows, all from one sample in a study of cytotoxic CD8 clonotypes in ibrutinib-treated CLL. Profiled with immunoSEQ multiplex PCR; TCRdb holds only in-frame clones, not every one. The table includes tens of thousands of clones, less than 85% detected once. The material sequenced was PBMCs, taken at disease progression, from a patient treated with ibrutinib. These receptors came from a human donor with chronic lymphocytic leukemia. Each CDR3 is given with its conserved first and last residue. Fields, in order: J gene, D gene, V gene, clone size, CDR3 DNA, CDR3 protein. D genes are given only for firm matches. Expanded clones are given a class, and other clones once, few, many or no size at all.

J gene: TRBJ2-7
D gene: .
V gene: TRBV6-1
clone size: .
CDR3 DNA: TGTGCCAGCAGTACCGGGGGCTACGAGCAGTACTTC
CDR3 protein: CASSTGGYEQYF

J gene: TRBJ2-3
D gene: TRBD2
V gene: TRBV7-7
clone size: .
CDR3 DNA: TGTGCTAGCGGACTAGCGGGAGCAGATACGCAGTATTTT
CDR3 protein: CASGLAGADTQYF

J gene: TRBJ2-1
D gene: TRBD2
V gene: TRBV4-1
clone size: .
CDR3 DNA: TGCGCCAGCAGTCAACTGGGACTCCTAGCGGGGGGTGATGAGCAGTTCTTC
CDR3 protein: CASSQLGLLAGGDEQFF

J gene: TRBJ2-2
D gene: .
V gene: TRBV4-2
clone size: once
CDR3 DNA: TGTGCCAGCAGCTCAGCCGGGACTTTCACCGGGGAGCTGTTTTTT
CDR3 protein: CASSSAGTFTGELFF

J gene: TRBJ2-7
D gene: TRBD2
V gene: TRBV5-4
clone size: .
CDR3 DNA: TGTGCCAGCAGCCCGACTAGCGGGAGGGCCCCTCCCCAGTACTTC
CDR3 protein: CASSPTSGRAPPQYF

J gene: TRBJ2-3
D gene: TRBD2
V gene: TRBV6-5
clone size: .
CDR3 DNA: TGTGCCAGCAGGATTAGCGGGAGGTCCACAGATACGCAGTATTTT
CDR3 protein: CASRISGRSTDTQYF

J gene: TRBJ1-5
D gene: .
V gene: TRBV30
clone size: .
CDR3 DNA: TGTGCCTGGAGTAGGGTTGAAGGTCAGCCCCAGCATTTT
CDR3 protein: CAWSRVEGQPQHF

J gene: TRBJ2-6
D gene: .
V gene: TRBV5-1
clone size: .
CDR3 DNA: TGCGCCAGCAGCTTGGAAGGGATTGGGGCCAACGTCCTGACTTTC
CDR3 protein: CASSLEGIGANVLTF

J gene: TRBJ2-5
D gene: .
V gene: TRBV9
clone size: .
CDR3 DNA: TGTGCCAGCAGCCTTCGGGGAGGTTACCAAGAGACCCAGTACTTC
CDR3 protein: CASSLRGGYQETQYF

J gene: TRBJ1-5
D gene: TRBD1
V gene: TRBV18
clone size: .
CDR3 DNA: TGTGCCAGCGATGGACAGGGAGGAAGTCAGCCCCAGCATTTT
CDR3 protein: CASDGQGGSQPQHF

J gene: TRBJ2-1
D gene: .
V gene: TRBV19
clone size: .
CDR3 DNA: TGTGCCAGTAGTATCGGGAGACTTAGAGATGAGCAGTTCTTC
CDR3 protein: CASSIGRLRDEQFF

J gene: TRBJ1-5
D gene: TRBD1
V gene: TRBV5-1
clone size: few
CDR3 DNA: TGCGCCAGCAGCTCAGGACAGGGACAACAGCCCCAGCATTTT
CDR3 protein: CASSSGQGQQPQHF

J gene: TRBJ2-1
D gene: .
V gene: TRBV21-1
clone size: .
CDR3 DNA: TGTGCCAGCAGCAAGCAGGACAGGGTAGTAGGGGAGCAGTTCTTC
CDR3 protein: CASSKQDRVVGEQFF

J gene: TRBJ1-2
D gene: .
V gene: TRBV27
clone size: .
CDR3 DNA: TGTGCCAGCCGCGACGGAGGCACCCTCTATGGCTACACCTTC
CDR3 protein: CASRDGGTLYGYTF

J gene: TRBJ2-1
D gene: TRBD2
V gene: TRBV5-1
clone size: .
CDR3 DNA: TGCGCCAGCAGCTTGGGAGTTAGCGGGAGGGGGGCCTACAATGAGCAGTTCTTC
CDR3 protein: CASSLGVSGRGAYNEQFF

J gene: TRBJ1-4
D gene: TRBD1
V gene: TRBV5-1
clone size: .
CDR3 DNA: TGCGCCAGCAGCTTGACCGGGACAGCTAATGAAAAACTGTTTTTT
CDR3 protein: CASSLTGTANEKLFF

J gene: TRBJ2-3
D gene: TRBD1
V gene: TRBV11-2
clone size: once
CDR3 DNA: TGTGCCAGCAGCTTAGGTACAGGGGGCATGTGGGGCACAGATACGCAGTATTTT
CDR3 protein: CASSLGTGGMWGTDTQYF